This passage covers 27 T cell receptor beta chains from one sample sequenced in a study of glioma-infiltrating T cells after dendritic cell vaccination. Assay used: immunoSEQ multiplex PCR; TCRdb lists only in-frame clones, some missing. The sample carries tens of thousands of clones, roughly 86% recorded once. The sample's time point: after dendritic cell vaccination, including at tumor progression/relapse. Sequencing used blood, obtained after dendritic cell vaccination. The receptors come from a human donor with glioblastoma.

The chain links TRBV7-2 to TRBJ2-7, with 9 positions matching TRBD2. The CDR3 runs 18 residues. CDR1 is SGHTA and CDR2 is FQGNSA in the germline V gene. V lost 5 bases, J lost 2 bases, and 16 bases stayed unmatched. CDR3: CASSPRGGGAGGPYEQYF. In DNA form, the CDR3 reads TGTGCCAGCAGCCCCCGTGGGGGCGGAGCGGGGGGACCCTACGAGCAGTACTTC.

The rearrangement links TRBV5-4 to TRBJ2-2, with 11 bases identical to TRBD1. Germline V gene sequence: CDR1 SGHNT, CDR2 YYREEE (reference sequence). CDR3 size: 16 residues. The V gene end was trimmed by 3 bases and the J gene end by 7 bases; junction bases not matched to a gene: 8. The chain's CDR3 is CASSSGTGGILGELFF. DNA of the CDR3: TGTGCCAGCAGCTCCGGGACAGGGGGAATTCTCGGGGAGCTGTTTTTT.

The CDR3 loop is CASSPTSASDTQYF. The CDR3 bases are TGTGCCAGCAGCCCTACTAGCGCTTCAGATACGCAGTATTTT. The chain carries TRBV5-4 and TRBJ2-3, with 7 bases fitting TRBD2. The trim removed 4 bases at V and 4 bases at J, leaving 6 bases unmatched. The germline CDR1 and CDR2 sequences are SGHNT and YYREEE (reference sequence). The CDR3 totals 14 residues.

The V and J genes are TRBV29-1 and TRBJ2-2, with D uncertain. V lost 0 bases to trimming and J lost 1 base, with 12 bases between them. CDR3 length equals 16 residues. CDR1 is SQVTM, CDR2 ANQGSEA, per germline. The CDR3: CSVEDPVARNTGELFF. CDR3 in DNA: TGCAGCGTTGAAGATCCCGTAGCCCGGAACACCGGGGAGCTGTTTTTT.

This CDR3 is CASSLGQGRTEAFF. CDR3 bases: TGTGCCAGCAGCTTAGGACAGGGGCGGACTGAAGCTTTCTTT. The chain carries TRBV11-3 and TRBJ1-1; 8 positions agree with TRBD1. This CDR3 is built from 14 residues. Trimming took 1 base from V and 5 from J; bases not matched to a gene: 3. The V gene's germline CDR1 is SGHNT and CDR2 YENEEA.

This clone was seen once. The chain uses TRBV19 and TRBJ2-1, with D possibly matching TRBD1 (5 bases). The CDR3 is made up of 17 amino acids. Germline CDR1 LNHDA, CDR2 SQIVND (reference sequence). With 4 bases removed from V and 4 bases from J, the gap between germline ends came to 20 bases. Here the CDR3 reads CASSTTGQGALYNEQFF. The CDR3 coding sequence is TGTGCCAGTAGTACAACCGGACAAGGGGCCTTGTACAATGAGCAGTTCTTC.

The V call is TRBV7-2, the J call TRBJ1-1; no definite D call. The CDR3 consists of 15 residues. The germline gives CDR1 SGHTA, CDR2 FQGNSA. Trimming took 1 base from V and 0 from J, leaving 9 bases between them. This chain's CDR3 is CASSLVSGVNTEAFF. The CDR3 DNA reads as TGTGCCAGCAGCTTAGTATCCGGGGTGAACACTGAAGCTTTCTTT.

This clone was observed a single time. This sequence joins TRBV7-2 and TRBJ1-2; TRBD1 matches 7 bases. The V gene end was trimmed by 1 base and the J gene end by 2 bases; junction bases not matched to a gene: 7. The CDR3 is 16 amino acids. Per germline, CDR1 SGHTA and CDR2 FQGNSA. CDR3 residues: CASSLGSRQGNYGYTF. Here the CDR3 DNA reads TGTGCCAGCAGCTTAGGTTCCCGACAGGGAAACTATGGCTACACCTTC. The full variable domain, its missing parts supplied by reference TRBV7-2 and TRBJ1-2, is GAGVSQSPSNKVTEKGKDVELRCDPISGHTALYWYRQSLGQGLEFLIYFQGNSAPDKSGLPSDRFSAERTGGSVSTLTIQRTQQEDSAVYLCASSLGSRQGNYGYTFGSGTRLTVV.

The chain has TRBV7-2 and TRBJ2-3, with D possibly matching TRBD1 (6 bases). The CDR3 extends over 15 amino acids. Germline assignment: CDR1 SGHTA and CDR2 FQGNSA. Trimming shortened V by 0 bases and J by 3 bases, and 10 bases separated the two germline ends. The CDR3 here is CASSLATGWTDTQYF. CDR3 coding DNA: TGTGCCAGCAGCTTAGCCACAGGGTGGACAGATACGCAGTATTTT. The whole variable domain, filled in from reference TRBV7-2 and TRBJ2-3, reads GAGVSQSPSNKVTEKGKDVELRCDPISGHTALYWYRQSLGQGLEFLIYFQGNSAPDKSGLPSDRFSAERTGGSVSTLTIQRTQQEDSAVYLCASSLATGWTDTQYFGPGTRLTVL.

This clone was detected once. The chain combines TRBV30 with TRBJ1-2; D perhaps matches TRBD1 (6 bases). With 6 bases removed from V and 2 bases from J, the gap between germline ends came to 16 bases. This CDR3 contains 14 residues. Germline CDR1 GTSNPN, CDR2 SVGIG (reference sequence). This chain's CDR3 is CACPAPTGNYGYTF. CDR3 in DNA: TGTGCCTGCCCCGCTCCGACAGGCAACTATGGCTACACCTTC.

This clone has a single count. J is TRBJ2-1 and V is TRBV30; D gene unclear. This CDR3 spans 11 amino acids. CDR1 and CDR2 from the germline V gene are GTSNPN and SVGIG (reference sequence). CDR3: CALTILDEQFF. CDR3 nucleotide sequence: TGTGCACTTACGATCCTCGATGAGCAGTTCTTC.

The chain uses TRBV7-3 and TRBJ1-1; 7 bases fit TRBD1. Germline lookup yields CDR1 SGHTA and CDR2 FQGTGA. Trimming took 2 bases from V and 4 from J; bases not matched to a gene: 13. This CDR3 is 17 amino acids long. The CDR3 is CASSLLIGGSVSTEAFF. In nucleotides, the CDR3 is TGTGCCAGCAGCTTACTTATAGGGGGCTCGGTGAGCACTGAAGCTTTCTTT.

V gene TRBV10-1 combines with J gene TRBJ2-7; 9 bases line up with TRBD1. This CDR3 spans 18 amino acids. Germline assignment: CDR1 WNHNN and CDR2 SYGVQD (reference sequence). The V gene end was trimmed by 5 bases and the J gene end by 2 bases; junction bases not matched to a gene: 16. CDR3 loop: CASSPGTGLANLPYEQYF. The CDR3 region has the DNA TGCGCCAGCAGTCCCGGGACAGGGCTTGCAAACCTGCCCTACGAGCAGTACTTC.

J is TRBJ2-1 and V is TRBV9; no reliable D call. V was cut by 2 bases and J by 4 bases, with 22 bases left in between. This CDR3 is built from 18 residues. Germline V lookup: CDR1 SGDLS, CDR2 YYNGEE. CDR3 amino acids: CASSVEGPVGHFYNEQFF. The CDR3 nucleotides read TGTGCCAGCAGCGTCGAAGGCCCCGTGGGCCATTTTTACAATGAGCAGTTCTTC. Looking up the rest from reference TRBV9 and TRBJ2-1 gives the full variable domain: DSGVTQTPKHLITATGQRVTLRCSPRSGDLSVYWYQQSLDQGLQFLIQYYNGEERAKGNILERFSAQQFPDLHSELNLSSLELGDSALYFCASSVEGPVGHFYNEQFFGPGTRLTVL.

This clone was seen a single time. The chain couples TRBV5-8 to TRBJ1-1; D is ambiguous. Trimming removed 2 bases at V and 2 bases at J, with 16 bases between. The CDR3 extends over 16 amino acids. CDR1 is SGHTS and CDR2 is YDEGEE in the germline V gene. The CDR3 sequence: CASSFSSGSYNTEAFF. The DNA of the CDR3 is TGTGCCAGCAGCTTCTCCTCCGGGTCCTACAACACTGAAGCTTTCTTT. The full variable domain, its missing parts supplied by reference TRBV5-8 and TRBJ1-1, is EAGVTQSPTHLIKTRGQQATLRCSPISGHTSVYWYQQALGLGLQFLLWYDEGEERNRGNFPPRFSGRQFPNYSSELNVNALELEDSALYLCASSFSSGSYNTEAFFGQGTRLTVV.

This clone was seen only a few times. The genes are TRBV5-4 and TRBJ1-1; weak D call: TRBD1 (6 bases). Germline loops: CDR1 SGHNT, CDR2 YYREEE (reference sequence). The V and J ends lost 3 bases and 8 bases respectively, with 14 bases between them. CDR3 size: 13 residues. CDR3 residues: CASSSITGGEAFF. The CDR3 nucleotides read TGTGCCAGCAGCTCAATTACGGGGGGCGAAGCTTTCTTT.

DNA for the CDR3: TGTGCCAGCAGTGAAGGGACAGGGGATTCCTACAATGAGCAGTTCTTC. This sequence encodes CASSEGTGDSYNEQFF. The J gene is TRBJ2-1, the V gene TRBV25-1, with TRBD1 matching 10 bases. Germline V gene sequence: CDR1 MGHDK, CDR2 SYGVNS. This CDR3 has 16 residues. V lost 2 bases to trimming and J lost 1 base; unmatched junction nucleotides: 2.

The chain carries TRBV7-9 and TRBJ1-1; no reliable D call. Germline V gene sequence: CDR1 SEHNR, CDR2 FQNEAQ (reference sequence). Trimming pared 5 bases from V and 12 bases from J, leaving 16 bases between. The CDR3 is 12 residues long. CDR3 sequence: CASSPGEGSTFF. The CDR3 DNA reads as TGTGCCAGCAGCCCCGGGGAGGGATCGACTTTCTTT.

This chain joins TRBV10-3 and TRBJ1-5; 8 bases are a match to TRBD1. With V trimmed by 8 bases and J by 6 bases, 6 bases remained unmatched. CDR3 size: 13 residues. CDR1 is ENHRY and CDR2 is SYGVKD in the germline V gene. CDR3 loop: CAISRTGSQPQHF. The CDR3 nucleotides are TGTGCCATCTCTCGGACAGGGAGTCAGCCCCAGCATTTT.

This chain connects TRBV9 to TRBJ1-1; tentatively, D is TRBD1 (6 bases). Looked up from germline, CDR1 is SGDLS and CDR2 is YYNGEE. The length of the CDR3 is 15 residues. V was trimmed by 0 bases and J by 2 bases, leaving 11 bases between them. CDR3 residues: CASSVVGAGNTEAFF. The DNA of the CDR3 is TGTGCCAGCAGCGTAGTGGGGGCAGGTAACACTGAAGCTTTCTTT.

The rearrangement uses TRBV7-9 and TRBJ2-1, with TRBD2 matching 14 bases. With 6 bases clipped from V and 8 bases from J, the junction kept 12 bases outside the gene matches. CDR1 SEHNR and CDR2 FQNEAQ come from the germline V gene (reference sequence). The CDR3 length is 17 residues. The CDR3 region is CASRGGTSGSTGYEQFF. CDR3 bases: TGTGCCAGCAGGGGCGGGACTAGCGGGAGTACGGGCTATGAGCAGTTCTTC.

This clone was detected only once. The chain is built from TRBV27 and TRBJ1-4; D gene unclear. The CDR3 spans 14 residues. Germline V gene sequence: CDR1 MNHEY, CDR2 SMNVEV (reference sequence). The V end was cut by 5 bases, the J end by 7 bases, with 14 bases between. The CDR3 DNA reads as TGTGCCAGCAGTGCCAACGGGTTAGGTGAAAAACTGTTTTTT. This encodes CASSANGLGEKLFF.

The chain recombines TRBV5-4 with TRBJ1-6; perhaps TRBD1 as D (6 bases). Looked up from germline, CDR1 is SGHNT and CDR2 is YYREEE (reference sequence). The CDR3 consists of 14 residues. Trimming took off 0 bases at V and 9 bases at J, with 10 bases between the two ends. CDR3 residues: CASSLGQGTSPLHF. The CDR3 bases are TGTGCCAGCAGCTTGGGGCAGGGGACTTCACCCCTCCACTTT.

The V call is TRBV10-3, the J call TRBJ1-3; the D is unclear. The CDR3 is 15 amino acids. Germline V gene lookup returns CDR1 ENHRY and CDR2 SYGVKD. V lost 0 bases to trimming and J lost 4 bases, with 10 bases between them. Here the CDR3 DNA reads TGTGCCATCAGTGAGTCGAGAGGGTGGGGAAACACCATATATTTT. The encoded protein is CAISESRGWGNTIYF.

V gene TRBV4-2 combines with J gene TRBJ2-3, with D possibly TRBD2 on 6 matching bases. Germline values: CDR1 LGHNA, CDR2 YNFKEQ. The germline V and J ends were trimmed by 4 bases and 0 bases, with 14 bases remaining between them. The CDR3 covers 16 residues. The CDR3 coding sequence is TGTGCCAGCAGCCGAGAACTAGCCGCTAGCACAGATACGCAGTATTTT. Its protein product is CASSRELAASTDTQYF.

The chain recombines TRBV30 with TRBJ2-7; no firm D call. The V end was cut by 2 bases, the J end by 4 bases, with 6 bases between. The CDR3 loop spans 11 amino acids. Germline-derived CDR1 and CDR2 are GTSNPN and SVGIG (reference sequence). The chain's CDR3 is CAWSTQYEQYF. CDR3 DNA: TGTGCCTGGAGTACTCAATACGAGCAGTACTTC.

This chain joins TRBV19 and TRBJ2-5; 12 nucleotides agree with TRBD2. V shed 4 bases and J 4 bases; nucleotides not matched to a gene: 4. Germline-derived CDR1 and CDR2 are LNHDA and SQIVND (reference sequence). The CDR3 spans 15 residues. This CDR3 is CASSTGLAGLETQYF. CDR3 sequence (DNA): TGTGCCAGTAGTACCGGACTAGCGGGATTAGAGACCCAGTACTTC. Together with reference TRBV19 and TRBJ2-5, the CDR3 gives the full variable domain: DGGITQSPKYLFRKEGQNVTLSCEQNLNHDAMYWYRQDPGQGLRLIYYSQIVNDFQKGDIAEGYSVSREKKESFPLTVTSAQKNPTAFYLCASSTGLAGLETQYFGPGTRLLVL.